The clone carrying this TCR beta chain showed up just a few times. The repertoire was sequenced with immunoSEQ multiplex PCR; TCRdb's copy has only in-frame clones and lacks some. The sample yields 280,000 or so clones, around 90% seen once. This record comes from a study of blood T cell repertoires in COVID-19. Across the whole study: Researchers got acute and convalescent COVID-19 samples from the United States, Italy and Spain. T cells, B-cell-depleted T cells, or PBMCs provided the cDNA or gDNA that served as material.

The cohort comprised adults aged about 18 to 100 years residing in approximately 25 US areas. Germline V lookup: CDR1 SEHNR, CDR2 FQNEAQ (reference sequence). The CDR3 is 13 residues long. V gave up 2 bases and J gave up 1 base, with 5 bases separating them. Sequencing was performed on PBMCs or T cells enriched from blood (not recorded which). The origin of this receptor is a woman between 40 and 55 years old who had recovered from COVID-19. V usage is TRBV7-9 and J usage is TRBJ2-5; no definite D call. This CDR3 is CASSLPPQETQYF. Written as DNA, the CDR3 is TGTGCCAGCAGCTTACCTCCCCAAGAGACCCAGTACTTC.